Listed here is a single T cell receptor (beta chain). The antigen it recognizes is unknown. Qualities for individual bases were not recorded, and no much larger clone is one base off. This sample is part of a study of neoadjuvant nivolumab and ipilimumab in lung cancer (TCRdb year 2020). Context from the whole study: Nivolumab was given at 3 mg/kg intravenously on days 1, 15 and 29, and the combination arm added ipilimumab 1 mg/kg on day 1 only. TCR repertoires were compared between pretherapy (baseline) peripheral blood and tumors resected at surgery after neoadjuvant immune checkpoint blockade. Of the 45 or so patients with operable NSCLC treated in the trial, some 23 were randomized to nivolumab monotherapy and approximately 20 to nivolumab plus ipilimumab. The primary trial endpoint was the major pathologic response (MPR) rate in the intention-to-treat population in each study arm. Matched pretherapy and resected tumor pairs were analyzed for seven patients, of whom four received nivolumab and three received nivolumab plus ipilimumab. Points the paper makes about the study in general: Greater TCR richness and clonality were observed in resected tumors than in tumor-adjacent uninvolved lung, and increases were observed in more dual-therapy-treated tumors. No significant correlation was found between TCR clonality and pathologic tumor regression, and only a single major-pathologic-response sample was available for the analysis of TCR clonality versus pathologic tumor regression. A small number of samples was subjected to TCR sequencing. TCR richness in pretherapy blood showed a positive correlation with richness in tumors resected after neoadjuvant therapy (Spearman R ≈ 0.8). Tumor T-cell richness and clonality rose from pretherapy to surgery in three of three dual-therapy tumors but in only two of four nivolumab-treated tumors.

Receptors were amplified or captured by the immunoSEQ multiplex PCR assay. The authors' analysis ran thus. Repertoires were summarized by richness and clonality, and significantly expanded and contracted clones were identified between pre- and post-therapy samples. Here the immuneACCESS table is served through TCRdb, limited to in-frame sequences with V and J called. Missing clones are a known gap in these copies; in checked studies unresolved V genes cover under half, and the rest lacks a known reason. The V and J calls and clone size were taken over from that table, and D and trimming were inferred from the DNA. The table for this sample lists about 33,000 clones; roughly 90% of them were counted only once. The ten biggest clones cover 2% to 2.5% of the sample. Taken with the paper, the label for time point translates to: at surgical resection after neoadjuvant nivolumab +/- ipilimumab. Samples came from the phase 2 randomized NEOSTAR trial, which tested neoadjuvant nivolumab or nivolumab plus ipilimumab followed by surgery in operable NSCLC.

Trimmed from V: 2 bases; trimmed from J: 6 bases; junction bases lacking a gene match: 3. The CDR3 covers 14 residues, taking in both the cysteine and the phenylalanine. Just the 42-base CDR3 DNA is kept, in frame starting at base 1. CDR1 and CDR2, looked up from the germline V gene (reference sequence), are SEHNR and FQNEAQ. Sequencing was performed on peripheral blood, taken after neoadjuvant nivolumab, alone or with ipilimumab, at or shortly before surgery. This receptor was taken from an adult with non-small cell lung cancer. The chain was built from TRBV7-9 and TRBJ2-3; TRBD1 lines up with 9 middle nucleotides. The DNA sequence is TGTGCCAGCAGCTTACCTGACAGGGGGGATACGCAGTATTTT. Its coded protein is CASSLPDRGDTQYF.